A single sample gave rise to the 15 T cell receptor beta chains below, sequenced in a study of type 1 and type 2 diabetes patients. Amplification started from genomic DNA. The TCR beta CDR3 region was amplified using 30 forward and 13 reverse primers. Each CDR3 protein gets one entry after TCRdb re-called the multiplex PCR reads with MiXCR. In the table there are 270,000 or so distinct CDR3 sequences, roughly 48% of which are singletons. The sample comprised peripheral blood mononuclear cells (PBMCs). Every receptor here comes from a man aged 18 to 35 with type 2 diabetes.

This clonotype was seen a single time. The chain employs TRBV14 and TRBJ1-1; the D gene is possibly TRBD1 (6 bases). CDR3 size: 15 residues. CDR1 and CDR2 from the germline V gene are SGHDN and FVKESK. Deletions cut 5 bases from V and 4 bases from J, with 17 bases between. CDR3 residues: CASSKRTVGSTEAFF. Here the CDR3 DNA reads TGTGCCAGCAGCAAGAGGACAGTTGGTTCCACTGAAGCTTTCTTT.

This clonotype was seen only a few times. The rearrangement links TRBV19 to TRBJ2-3; perhaps TRBD2 as D (5 bases). Germline-derived CDR1 and CDR2 are LNHDA and SQIVND (reference sequence). This CDR3 region has 14 residues. Trimming shortened V by 8 bases and J by 2 bases, and 14 bases separated the two germline ends. The CDR3 DNA reads as TGTGCCAGTCTGGACCGAGGGCCCACAGATACGCAGTATTTT. The encoded protein is CASLDRGPTDTQYF. The full variable domain, completed using reference TRBV19 and TRBJ2-3, is DGGITQSPKYLFRKEGQNVTLSCEQNLNHDAMYWYRQDPGQGLRLIYYSQIVNDFQKGDIAEGYSVSREKKESFPLTVTSAQKNPTAFYLCASLDRGPTDTQYFGPGTRLTVL.

The chain recombines TRBV12-3 or TRBV12-4 with TRBJ2-1, with 16 bases that match TRBD2. The J segment lost 5 bases and the V segment lost 5 bases, leaving 12 bases of the junction unmatched. This CDR3 is built from 19 residues. This CDR3 reads CASSTWIGTSGRENNEQFF. Here the CDR3 DNA reads TGTGCCAGCAGTACTTGGATAGGGACTAGCGGGAGGGAAAACAATGAGCAGTTCTTC.

This chain joins TRBV7-9 and TRBJ2-7; a weak D match, TRBD1 (5 bases). The DNA end favors TRBJ2-1, so the J call may be wrong. Germline V lookup: CDR1 SEHNR, CDR2 FQNEAQ (reference sequence). The CDR3 sequence is 16 residues long. CDR3: CASSLATEILSYEQFF. The CDR3 DNA sequence: TGTGCCAGCAGCTTAGCGACAGAGATCCTCTCCTACGAGCAGTTCTTC.

Only a few counts were recorded for this clonotype. This chain joins TRBV19 and TRBJ1-6; tentative D call: TRBD1 (6 bases). In germline, CDR1 is LNHDA, CDR2 SQIVND (reference sequence). Between the trimmed V and J ends, which lost 5 bases and 7 bases, there was a span of 12 bases. This CDR3 contains 14 residues. The CDR3 region is CASSPPGENSPLHF. CDR3 in DNA: TGTGCCAGTAGTCCGCCAGGGGAAAATTCACCCCTCCACTTT.

In the case of this clonotype: One end of the junction fails to match germline, which may point to a read error. The rearrangement links TRBV20-1 to TRBJ2-7; TRBD1 aligns across 8 bases. The CDR3 loop spans 15 amino acids. Germline V CDR1 and CDR2: DFQATT, SNEGSKA (reference sequence). CDR3 nucleotide sequence: TGCAGTGCTACTCAGGGGGCGCGTTTCTCCTCCGAGCAGTACTTC. Translation gives CSATQGARFSSEQYF.

This chain's CDR3 is CASSSLGLGGRASEQYF. The CDR3 DNA sequence: TGTGCCAGCAGTTCCTTAGGATTAGGCGGGAGGGCCTCCGAGCAGTACTTC. The chain couples TRBV27 to TRBJ2-7, with 9 bases matching TRBD2. Germline CDR1 reads MNHEY; CDR2 reads SMNVEV (reference sequence). The V and J ends lost 4 bases and 6 bases, in that order; junction bases with no gene match: 16. This CDR3 contains 17 residues.

This clonotype came up once. V usage is TRBV7-2 and J usage is TRBJ1-2, with TRBD1 as a possible D gene (6 bases). The germline V gene has CDR1 SGHTA and CDR2 FQGNSA. This CDR3 has 14 residues. V gave up 6 bases and J gave up 6 bases, with 17 bases separating them. The DNA for the CDR3 is TGTGCCAGCAGTGACGGAGGGAGGGGGGATGGCTACACCTTC. Its protein product is CASSDGGRGDGYTF.

This clonotype was seen once. The chain carries TRBV5-8 and TRBJ2-3; the match to TRBD2 covers 12 bases. The germline CDR1 and CDR2 sequences are SGHTS and YDEGEE. The junction had 3 bases not matched to a gene; V was cut back by 2 bases and J by 5 bases. The CDR3 length is 15 residues. The CDR3 region is CASSLLAGGRDTQYF. CDR3 nucleotide sequence: TGTGCCAGCAGCTTACTAGCGGGAGGAAGAGATACGCAGTATTTT.

This sequence joins TRBV7-2 and TRBJ2-5; 9 positions agree with TRBD1. Near its end, the DNA agrees better with TRBJ2-1, so the J call may be wrong. Germline CDR1 is SGHTA and CDR2 is FQGNSA. The length of the CDR3 is 16 residues. This chain's CDR3 is CASSAGTGTGSDEQFF. CDR3 nucleotide sequence: TGTGCCAGCAGCGCCGGGACCGGGACAGGGTCTGATGAGCAGTTCTTC.

V gene TRBV7-6 combines with J gene TRBJ2-5; 9 nucleotides agree with TRBD2. This CDR3 has 15 residues. From germline, CDR1 is SGHVS and CDR2 FNYEAQ. V trimming: 5 bases; J trimming: 1 base; junction bases outside the gene matches: 5. The CDR3 nucleotides read TGTGCCAGCAGCAGACTAGCGGCCTTCCAAGAGACCCAGTACTTC. Translating gives CASSRLAAFQETQYF.

A word on this clonotype: Possible read error: a much larger clone is one base away. The chain is built from TRBV2 and TRBJ1-1, with unresolved D. This CDR3 is built from 11 residues. Per the germline V gene, CDR1 is SNHLY and CDR2 is FYNNEI. V lost 2 bases to trimming and J lost 12 bases, with 10 bases between them. The CDR3 DNA sequence: TGTGCCAGCAGTGAACAGGAGATACCTTTCTTT. This sequence encodes CASSEQEIPFF.

The chain joins TRBV19 to TRBJ1-2; 9 positions agree with TRBD1. Per germline, CDR1 LNHDA and CDR2 SQIVND (reference sequence). Trimming took 5 bases from V and 8 from J; bases not matched to a gene: 6. The CDR3 extends over 13 amino acids. The CDR3 nucleotides are TGTGCCAGTAGTCTCGGACAGGGGAGAGGCTACACCTTC. It specifies CASSLGQGRGYTF.

In this sample, this clonotype turned up a few times. This chain uses TRBV6-5 with TRBJ1-1; D remains ambiguous. Trimming pared 6 bases from V and 10 bases from J, leaving 12 bases between. CDR3 size: 11 residues. Germline V gives CDR1 MNHEY, CDR2 SVGAGI. The DNA for the CDR3 is TGTGCCAGCAGGTCACAGACGGCAGCTTTCTTT. It is translated as CASRSQTAAFF.

In regard to this clonotype: A much larger clone differs from this one at a single base, so this may be a read error. The gene calls are TRBV2 and TRBJ1-6; no firm D call. Per the germline V gene, CDR1 is SNHLY and CDR2 is FYNNEI. This CDR3 comprises 13 residues. The ends were cut back, 1 base at V and 11 bases at J, with 9 bases in the middle. In nucleotides, the CDR3 is TGTGCCAGCAGTGAAGTTCCCTGGCCACCCCTCCACTTT. Its translation: CASSEVPWPPLHF.